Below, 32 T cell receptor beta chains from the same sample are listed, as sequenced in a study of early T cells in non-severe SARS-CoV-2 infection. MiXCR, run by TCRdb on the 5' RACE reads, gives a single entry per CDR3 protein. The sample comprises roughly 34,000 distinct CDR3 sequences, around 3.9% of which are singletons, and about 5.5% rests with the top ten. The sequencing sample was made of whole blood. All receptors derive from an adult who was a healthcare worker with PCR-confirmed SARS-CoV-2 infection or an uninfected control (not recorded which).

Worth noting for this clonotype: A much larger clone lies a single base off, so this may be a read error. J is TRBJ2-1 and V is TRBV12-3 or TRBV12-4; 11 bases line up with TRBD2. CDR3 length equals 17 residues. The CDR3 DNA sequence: TGTGCCAGCAGTCCCTCAAATCTAGCGGGGGGTTACAATGAGCTGTTCTTC. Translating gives CASSPSNLAGGYNELFF.

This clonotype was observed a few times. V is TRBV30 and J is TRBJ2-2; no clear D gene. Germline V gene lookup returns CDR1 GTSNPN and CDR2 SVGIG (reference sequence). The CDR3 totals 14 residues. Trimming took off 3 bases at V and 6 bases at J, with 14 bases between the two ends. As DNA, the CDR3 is TGTGCCTGGAGAAGGCAGAATGGCCCCGGGGAGCTGTTTTTT. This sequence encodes CAWRRQNGPGELFF.

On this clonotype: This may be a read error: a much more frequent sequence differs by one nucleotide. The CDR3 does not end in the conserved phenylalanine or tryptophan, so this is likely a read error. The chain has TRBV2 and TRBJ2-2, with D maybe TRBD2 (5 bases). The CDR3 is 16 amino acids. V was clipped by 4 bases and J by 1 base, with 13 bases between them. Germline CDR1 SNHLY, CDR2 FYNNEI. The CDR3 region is CASSGSYGGNTGELFS. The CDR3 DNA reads TGTGCCAGCAGTGGTTCTTACGGAGGGAACACCGGGGAGCTGTTTTCT.

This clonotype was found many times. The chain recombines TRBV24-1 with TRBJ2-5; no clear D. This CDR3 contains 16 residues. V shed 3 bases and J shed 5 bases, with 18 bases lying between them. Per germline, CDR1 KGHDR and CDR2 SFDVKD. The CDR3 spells CATSDMISMSPETQYF. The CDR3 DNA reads TGTGCCACCAGTGATATGATCTCAATGAGCCCCGAGACCCAGTACTTC.

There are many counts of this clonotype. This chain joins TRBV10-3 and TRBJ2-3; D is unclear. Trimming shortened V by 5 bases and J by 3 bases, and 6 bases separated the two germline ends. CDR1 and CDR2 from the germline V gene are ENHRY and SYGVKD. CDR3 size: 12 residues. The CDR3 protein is CAISQMTDTQYF. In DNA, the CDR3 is TGTGCCATCAGTCAGATGACAGATACGCAGTATTTT.

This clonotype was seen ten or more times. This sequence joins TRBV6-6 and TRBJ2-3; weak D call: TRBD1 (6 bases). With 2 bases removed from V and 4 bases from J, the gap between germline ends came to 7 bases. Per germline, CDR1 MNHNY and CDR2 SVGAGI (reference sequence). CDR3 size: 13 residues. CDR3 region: CASSYGGADTQYF. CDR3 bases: TGTGCCAGCAGTTACGGGGGCGCAGATACGCAGTATTTT.

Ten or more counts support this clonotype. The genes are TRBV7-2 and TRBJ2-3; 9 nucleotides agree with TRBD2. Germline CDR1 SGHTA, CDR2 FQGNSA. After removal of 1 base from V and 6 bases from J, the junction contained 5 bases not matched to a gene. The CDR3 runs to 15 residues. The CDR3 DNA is TGTGCCAGCAGCTTAGTGGGACTAGCAGGGGATACGCAGTATTTT. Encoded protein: CASSLVGLAGDTQYF.

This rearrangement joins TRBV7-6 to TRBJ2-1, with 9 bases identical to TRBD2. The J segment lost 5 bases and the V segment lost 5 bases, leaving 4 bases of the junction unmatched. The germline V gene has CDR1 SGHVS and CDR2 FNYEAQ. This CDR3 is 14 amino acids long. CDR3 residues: CASSHRLADNEQFF. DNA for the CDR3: TGTGCCAGCAGCCACCGACTAGCGGACAATGAGCAGTTCTTC. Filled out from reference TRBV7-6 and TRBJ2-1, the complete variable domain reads GAGVSQSPRYKVTKRGQDVALRCDPISGHVSLYWYRQALGQGPEFLTYFNYEAQQDKSGLPNDRFSAERPEGSISTLTIQRTEQRDSAMYRCASSHRLADNEQFFGPGTRLTVL.

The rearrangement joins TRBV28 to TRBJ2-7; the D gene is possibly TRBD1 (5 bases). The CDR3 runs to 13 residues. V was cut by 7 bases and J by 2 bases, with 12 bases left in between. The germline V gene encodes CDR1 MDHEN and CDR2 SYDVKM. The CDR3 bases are TGTGCCAGCACCACGGACACCACCTACGAGCAGTACTTC. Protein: CASTTDTTYEQYF.

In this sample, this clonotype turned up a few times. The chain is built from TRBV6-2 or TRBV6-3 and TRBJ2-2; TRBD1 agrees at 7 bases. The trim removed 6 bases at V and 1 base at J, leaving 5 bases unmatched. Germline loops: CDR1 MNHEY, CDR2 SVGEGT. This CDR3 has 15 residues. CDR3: CASSTRTGNTGELFF. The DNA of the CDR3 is TGTGCCAGCAGCACGCGGACAGGGAACACCGGGGAGCTGTTTTTT.

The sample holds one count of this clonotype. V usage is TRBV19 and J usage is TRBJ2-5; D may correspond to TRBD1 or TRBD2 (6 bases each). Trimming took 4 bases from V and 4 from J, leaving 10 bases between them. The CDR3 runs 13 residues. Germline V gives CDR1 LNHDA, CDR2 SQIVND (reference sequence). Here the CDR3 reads CASSSKGGETQYF. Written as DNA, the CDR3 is TGTGCCAGTAGTAGTAAGGGGGGAGAGACCCAGTACTTC. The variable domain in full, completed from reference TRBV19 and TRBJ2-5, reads DGGITQSPKYLFRKEGQNVTLSCEQNLNHDAMYWYRQDPGQGLRLIYYSQIVNDFQKGDIAEGYSVSREKKESFPLTVTSAQKNPTAFYLCASSSKGGETQYFGPGTRLLVL.

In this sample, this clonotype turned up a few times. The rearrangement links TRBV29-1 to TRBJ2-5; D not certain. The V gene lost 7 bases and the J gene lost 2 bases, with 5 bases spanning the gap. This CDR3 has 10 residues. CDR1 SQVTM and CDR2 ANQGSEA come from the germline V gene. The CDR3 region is CSGLQETQYF. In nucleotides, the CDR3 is TGCAGCGGCTTACAAGAGACCCAGTACTTC. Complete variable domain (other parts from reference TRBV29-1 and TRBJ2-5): SAVISQKPSRDICQRGTSLTIQCQVDSQVTMMFWYRQQPGQSLTLIATANQGSEATYESGFVIDKFPISRPNLTFSTLTVSNMSPEDSSIYLCSGLQETQYFGPGTRLLVL.

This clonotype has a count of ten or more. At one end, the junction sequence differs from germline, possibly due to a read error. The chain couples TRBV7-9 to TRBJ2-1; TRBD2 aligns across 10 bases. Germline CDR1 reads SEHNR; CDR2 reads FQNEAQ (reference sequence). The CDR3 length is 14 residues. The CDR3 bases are TGTGCCAGCAGCCTAGCGGGGGACGCGGGAGAGCAGTTCTTC. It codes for CASSLAGDAGEQFF.

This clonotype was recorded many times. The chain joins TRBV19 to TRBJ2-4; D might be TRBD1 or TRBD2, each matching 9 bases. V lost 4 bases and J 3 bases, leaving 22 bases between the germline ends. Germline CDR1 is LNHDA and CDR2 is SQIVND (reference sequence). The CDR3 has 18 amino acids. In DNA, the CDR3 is TGTGCCAGTAGTACGCTGGACAGGGGCGGGAGGGGCAAAAACATTCAGTACTTC. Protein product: CASSTLDRGGRGKNIQYF.

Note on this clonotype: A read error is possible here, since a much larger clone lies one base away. CDR3 residues: CTVKDRGRGDEQYF. The DNA of the CDR3 is TGTACCGTTAAGGACAGGGGGCGCGGGGACGAGCAGTACTTC. The chain joins TRBV28 to TRBJ2-7, with 11 bases identical to TRBD1. This CDR3 has 14 amino acids. Germline loops: CDR1 MDHEN, CDR2 SYDVKM.

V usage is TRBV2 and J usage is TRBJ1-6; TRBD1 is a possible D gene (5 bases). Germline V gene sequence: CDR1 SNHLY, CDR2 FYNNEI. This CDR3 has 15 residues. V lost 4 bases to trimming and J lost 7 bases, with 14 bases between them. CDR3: CASSGPTGTNSPLHF. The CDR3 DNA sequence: TGTGCCAGCAGTGGACCTACCGGGACGAATTCACCCCTCCACTTT.

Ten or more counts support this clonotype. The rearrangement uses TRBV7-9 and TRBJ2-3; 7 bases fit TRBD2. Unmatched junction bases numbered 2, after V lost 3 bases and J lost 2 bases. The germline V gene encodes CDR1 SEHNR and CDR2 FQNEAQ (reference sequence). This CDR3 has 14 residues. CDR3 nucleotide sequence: TGTGCCAGCAGCTTCGGACTAGACACAGATACGCAGTATTTT. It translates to CASSFGLDTDTQYF.

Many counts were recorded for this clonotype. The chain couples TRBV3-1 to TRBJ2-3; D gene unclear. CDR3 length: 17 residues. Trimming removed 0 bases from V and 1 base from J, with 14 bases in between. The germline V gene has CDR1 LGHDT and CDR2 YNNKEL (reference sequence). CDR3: CASSQDLRFGGTDTQYF. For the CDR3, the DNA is TGTGCCAGCAGCCAAGATCTAAGATTCGGTGGCACAGATACGCAGTATTTT.

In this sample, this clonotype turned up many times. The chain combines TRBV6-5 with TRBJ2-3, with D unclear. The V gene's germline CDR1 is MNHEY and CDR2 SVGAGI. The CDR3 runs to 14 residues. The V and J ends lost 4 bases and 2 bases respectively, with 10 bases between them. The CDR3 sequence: CASSSPRNTDTQYF. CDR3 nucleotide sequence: TGTGCCAGCAGTTCCCCCCGGAACACAGATACGCAGTATTTT.

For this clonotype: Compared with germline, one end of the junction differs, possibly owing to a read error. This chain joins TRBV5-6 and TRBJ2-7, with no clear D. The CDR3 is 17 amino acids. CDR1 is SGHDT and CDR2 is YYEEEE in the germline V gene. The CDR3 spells CVSSLRSTRYRNYEQYF. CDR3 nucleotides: TGTGTCAGCAGCTTGAGATCGACCAGGTATAGGAACTACGAGCAGTACTTC. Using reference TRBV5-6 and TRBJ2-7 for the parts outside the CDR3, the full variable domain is DAGVTQSPTHLIKTRGQQVTLRCSPKSGHDTVSWYQQALGQGPQFIFQYYEEEERQRGNFPDRFSGHQFPNYSSELNVNALLLGDSALYLCVSSLRSTRYRNYEQYFGPGTRLTVT.

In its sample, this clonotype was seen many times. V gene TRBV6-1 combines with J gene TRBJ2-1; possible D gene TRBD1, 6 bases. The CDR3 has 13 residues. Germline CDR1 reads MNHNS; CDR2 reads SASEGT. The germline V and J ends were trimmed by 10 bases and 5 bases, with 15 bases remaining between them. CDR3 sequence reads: CAISNRAHNEQFF. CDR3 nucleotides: TGTGCCATTTCTAACAGGGCCCACAATGAGCAGTTCTTC.

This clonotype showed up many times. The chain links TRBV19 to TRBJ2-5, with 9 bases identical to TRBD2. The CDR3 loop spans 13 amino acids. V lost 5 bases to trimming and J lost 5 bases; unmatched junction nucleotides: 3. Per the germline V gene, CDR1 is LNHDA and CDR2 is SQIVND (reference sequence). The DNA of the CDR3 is TGTGCCAGTAGTCCCGGACTAGCGGAGACCCAGTACTTC. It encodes CASSPGLAETQYF.

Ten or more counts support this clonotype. The CDR3 sequence is CASSLGESYEQYF. CDR3 bases: TGTGCCAGCAGCTTAGGGGAAAGCTACGAGCAGTACTTC. The V and J genes are TRBV11-2 and TRBJ2-7; D not resolved. Trimming stripped 1 base from V and 3 bases from J, with 7 bases between. The CDR3 covers 13 residues. Germline-derived CDR1 and CDR2 are SGHAT and FQNNGV.

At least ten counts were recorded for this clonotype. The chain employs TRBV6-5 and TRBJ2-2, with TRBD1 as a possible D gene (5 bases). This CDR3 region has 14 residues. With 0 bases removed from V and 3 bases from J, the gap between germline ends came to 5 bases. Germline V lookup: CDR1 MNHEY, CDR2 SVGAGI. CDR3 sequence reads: CASSYSRDTGELFF. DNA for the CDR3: TGTGCCAGCAGTTACTCCAGGGACACCGGGGAGCTGTTTTTT.

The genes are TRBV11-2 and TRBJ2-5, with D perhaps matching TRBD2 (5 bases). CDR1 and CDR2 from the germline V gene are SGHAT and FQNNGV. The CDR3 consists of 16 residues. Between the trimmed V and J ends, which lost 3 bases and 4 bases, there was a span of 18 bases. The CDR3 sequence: CASSFRRAPRGETQYF. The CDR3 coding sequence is TGTGCCAGCAGCTTTCGGCGGGCCCCTCGAGGAGAGACCCAGTACTTC.

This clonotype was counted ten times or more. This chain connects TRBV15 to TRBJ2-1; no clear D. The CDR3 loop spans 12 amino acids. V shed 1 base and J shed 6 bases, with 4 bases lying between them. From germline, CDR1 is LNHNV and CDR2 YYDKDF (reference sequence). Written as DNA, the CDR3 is TGTGCCACCAGCAGAGTTCCCAATGAGCAGTTCTTC. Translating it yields CATSRVPNEQFF.

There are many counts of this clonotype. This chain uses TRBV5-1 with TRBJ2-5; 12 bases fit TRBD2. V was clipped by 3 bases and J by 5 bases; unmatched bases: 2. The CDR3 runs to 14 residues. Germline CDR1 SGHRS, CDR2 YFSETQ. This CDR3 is CASSSTSGRETQYF. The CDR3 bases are TGCGCCAGCAGCTCAACTAGCGGGAGGGAGACCCAGTACTTC.

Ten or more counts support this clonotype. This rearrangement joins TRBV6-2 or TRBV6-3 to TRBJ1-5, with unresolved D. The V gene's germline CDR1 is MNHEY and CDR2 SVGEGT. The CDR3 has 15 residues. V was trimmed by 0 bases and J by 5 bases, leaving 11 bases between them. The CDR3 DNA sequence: TGTGCCAGCAGTTACTCGAGGAGGGTAGATCAGCCCCAGCATTTT. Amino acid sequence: CASSYSRRVDQPQHF.

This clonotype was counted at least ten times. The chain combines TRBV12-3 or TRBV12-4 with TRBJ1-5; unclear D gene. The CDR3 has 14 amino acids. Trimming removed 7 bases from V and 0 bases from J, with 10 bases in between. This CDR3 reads CASTPANSNQPQHF. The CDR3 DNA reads TGTGCCAGCACCCCCGCCAATAGCAATCAGCCCCAGCATTTT.

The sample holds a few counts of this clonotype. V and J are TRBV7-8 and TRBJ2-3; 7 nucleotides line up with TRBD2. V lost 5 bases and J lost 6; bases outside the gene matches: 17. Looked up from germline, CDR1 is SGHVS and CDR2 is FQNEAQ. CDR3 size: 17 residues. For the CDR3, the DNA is TGTGCCAGCAGCGCCCGACTAGCTTTCGGCTCCCCGGATACGCAGTATTTT. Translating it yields CASSARLAFGSPDTQYF.

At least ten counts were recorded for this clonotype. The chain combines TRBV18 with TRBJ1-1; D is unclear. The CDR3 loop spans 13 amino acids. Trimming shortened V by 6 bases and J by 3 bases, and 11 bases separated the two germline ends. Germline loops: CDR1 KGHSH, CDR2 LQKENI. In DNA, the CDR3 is TGTGCCAGCTCCCAGGACTCTCACACTGAAGCTTTCTTT. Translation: CASSQDSHTEAFF.

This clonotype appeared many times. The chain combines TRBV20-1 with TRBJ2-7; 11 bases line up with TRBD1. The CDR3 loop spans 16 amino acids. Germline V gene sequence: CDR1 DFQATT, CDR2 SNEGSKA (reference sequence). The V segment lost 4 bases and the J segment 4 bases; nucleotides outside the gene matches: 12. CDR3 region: CSANPGQGGKTYEQYF. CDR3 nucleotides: TGCAGTGCTAATCCGGGACAGGGGGGAAAAACTTACGAGCAGTACTTC.